This T cell receptor (beta chain) was found in a study of blood T cell repertoires in COVID-19. Study context: Sample material is recorded as cDNA or gDNA derived from T cells, B-cell-depleted T cells, or PBMCs.

Under the authors' procedure: Reference gene primers were amplified, and this amplification served to estimate nucleated cell counts. The assay was immunoSEQ multiplex PCR, and TCRdb's table has in-frame clones only and misses some. Clone size and V and J calls were adopted from that table, with D and trimming inferred from the DNA. Here the sample spans fewer than 300,000 clones, approximately 82% being singletons. Note on this clone: At the DNA level, this CDR3 is encoded by other sequences in the same sample as well.

The specimen was peripheral blood. The TCR sequence derives from a woman between 18 and 30 years old with acute or convalescent COVID-19.

As DNA, the CDR3 is TGCGCCAGCAGCCAAGATGGGAGAGAAGCTTTCTTT. Protein: CASSQDGREAFF. The chain joins TRBV4-1 to TRBJ1-1; no clear D. CDR1 and CDR2 (germline): MGHRA, YSYEKL. CDR3 length: 12 residues. Trimming cost V 0 bases and J 8 bases, with 7 bases left between them.